The sequence of this TCR beta chain was determined in a study of breast tumors, draining lymph nodes, adjacent tissues. Study-wide findings and caveats: Compared with lymph nodes, tumors were less diverse; compared with nontumor tissue, more. The data were judged consistent with most tumor T cells coming from lymph node and expanding in tumor. Luminal-like breast cancer showed significantly greater tumor-nontumor repertoire similarity than basal-like breast cancer did. Tumor T cell lymph node origin was a supported hypothesis, not proven.

TCRdb re-called the multiplex PCR reads with MiXCR, one entry per CDR3 protein. There are about 180,000 distinct CDR3 sequences in the sample; 30% to 35% occur only once, and around 4.5% lies in the top ten. In the case of this clonotype: The antigen is not known.

Axillary draining lymph nodes of breast cancer patients supplied the node samples. Sequenced material: axillary lymph node tissue. The clonotype was recovered from a female donor with breast cancer. Some clones in this sample may be carry-over from other donors' samples.

CDR3 nucleotides: TGTGCCAGCAGGGGGCGGGATGGGAAACTGTTTTTT. The encoded protein is CASRGRDGKLFF. The chain combines TRBV12-3 or TRBV12-4 with TRBJ1-4, with D perhaps TRBD1 (5 bases). The CDR3 totals 12 residues. The germline V and J ends were trimmed by 6 bases and 11 bases, with 13 bases remaining between them.